These 22 T cell receptor beta chains share one sample of origin, sequenced in a study of blood T cell repertoires in COVID-19. Generated by immunoSEQ multiplex PCR, the TCRdb table keeps only in-frame clones and is missing some. The data hold 15,000 to 20,000 clones, with 80% observed a single time. The sample comprised peripheral blood. The receptor source for this set is a man older than 75 with acute or convalescent COVID-19.

V usage is TRBV30 and J usage is TRBJ2-1; 8 bases agree with TRBD1. V lost 5 bases and J lost 2; bases outside the gene matches: 8. Per germline, CDR1 GTSNPN and CDR2 SVGIG (reference sequence). The CDR3 totals 15 residues. The CDR3 region has the DNA TGTGCCTGGGACAATCAACAGGGGGCCTACAATGAGCAGTTCTTC. This codes for CAWDNQQGAYNEQFF.

The V call is TRBV6-2 or TRBV6-3, the J call TRBJ2-1; 9 positions match TRBD2. This CDR3 has 20 amino acids. J lost 6 bases, V lost 0 bases, and 18 bases had no gene match. Germline V gene lookup returns CDR1 MNHEY and CDR2 SVGEGT. CDR3 amino acids: CASSYSPGSGGRRSRNEQFF. As DNA, the CDR3 is TGTGCCAGCAGTTACTCTCCCGGTAGCGGGGGACGGAGGTCACGCAATGAGCAGTTCTTC.

The chain joins TRBV3-1 (or the pseudogene TRBV3-2) to TRBJ2-3; D unclear. The ends were cut back, 5 bases at V and 4 bases at J, with 13 bases in the middle. The CDR3 has 14 residues. Germline CDR1 is LGHDT and CDR2 is YNNKEL (reference sequence). CDR3: CASSNLAAADTQYF. DNA for the CDR3: TGTGCCAGCAGCAACCTGGCTGCTGCAGATACGCAGTATTTT.

This chain uses TRBV11-2 with TRBJ2-7; 9 nucleotides match TRBD1. The CDR3 covers 16 residues. The junction had 7 bases not matched to a gene; V was cut back by 0 bases and J by 4 bases. CDR1 and CDR2 (germline): SGHAT, FQNNGV. CDR3 sequence: CASSLDSGQGRYEQYF. The CDR3 DNA follows: TGTGCCAGCAGCTTAGATTCTGGACAGGGGAGGTACGAGCAGTACTTC.

This clone is judged medium-sized. The V gene is TRBV2, the J gene TRBJ2-5, with 11 bases that match TRBD2. Looked up from germline, CDR1 is SNHLY and CDR2 is FYNNEI. V lost 5 bases to trimming and J lost 3 bases; unmatched junction nucleotides: 5. The CDR3 length is 15 residues. The chain's CDR3 is CASSQQTSGKETQYF. CDR3 sequence (DNA): TGTGCCAGCAGTCAGCAGACTAGCGGGAAAGAGACCCAGTACTTC.

The J gene is TRBJ1-2, the V gene TRBV7-9; D is unclear. The V end lost 1 base, the J end lost 7 bases, and 13 bases lay between the germline ends. This CDR3 comprises 14 residues. Germline V gene data show CDR1 as SEHNR and CDR2 as FQNEAQ (reference sequence). This CDR3 is CASSLGYISGGYTF. Here the CDR3 DNA reads TGTGCCAGCAGCTTAGGTTACATTAGCGGTGGCTACACCTTC.

V is TRBV5-1 and J is TRBJ2-1, with 9 bases identical to TRBD2. Germline V CDR1 and CDR2: SGHRS, YFSETQ. The CDR3 runs 16 residues. The V and J ends lost 0 bases and 6 bases, in that order; junction bases with no gene match: 7. The CDR3 nucleotides read TGCGCCAGCAGCTTGGTGTCGAGCGGGGGGCCCAATGAGCAGTTCTTC. Its protein product is CASSLVSSGGPNEQFF. Full variable domain (remainder filled in from reference TRBV5-1 and TRBJ2-1): KAGVTQTPRYLIKTRGQQVTLSCSPISGHRSVSWYQQTPGQGLQFLFEYFSETQRNKGNFPGRFSGRQFSNSRSEMNVSTLELGDSALYLCASSLVSSGGPNEQFFGPGTRLTVL.

This chain links TRBV25-1 with TRBJ1-1; no reliable D call. CDR1 is MGHDK, CDR2 SYGVNS, per germline. The CDR3 length is 14 residues. Between the trimmed V and J ends, which lost 5 bases and 3 bases, there was a span of 13 bases. For the CDR3, the DNA is TGTGCCAGCAGTTCCCGACGGAGGGACACTGAAGCTTTCTTT. As protein: CASSSRRRDTEAFF.

A few counts support this clone. The chain links TRBV11-3 to TRBJ2-7; possible D gene TRBD1, 6 bases. The CDR3 sequence is 14 residues long. Germline V gene lookup returns CDR1 SGHNT and CDR2 YENEEA. Trimming removed 5 bases at V and 0 bases at J, with 11 bases between. Here the CDR3 DNA reads TGTGCCAGCAGCCGAGGGGGTAGCTCCTACGAGCAGTACTTC. It encodes CASSRGGSSYEQYF.

The chain employs TRBV5-1 and TRBJ2-6; the match to TRBD1 covers 11 bases. The CDR3 contains 18 residues. Germline V gives CDR1 SGHRS, CDR2 YFSETQ. The ends lost 4 bases at V and 1 base at J; junction bases unmatched: 7. This CDR3 is CASSPGTGGTSGANVLTF. The CDR3 DNA is TGCGCCAGCAGCCCCGGGACAGGGGGAACTTCTGGGGCCAACGTCCTGACTTTC.

This clone was picked up a small number of times. The V call is TRBV7-9, the J call TRBJ1-6, with no clear D. CDR1 and CDR2 (germline): SEHNR, FQNEAQ (reference sequence). The CDR3 sequence is 17 residues long. Trimming cost V 1 base and J 5 bases, with 15 bases left between them. The CDR3 loop reads CASSLGGGGRDNSPLHF. The CDR3 DNA reads TGTGCCAGCAGCTTAGGTGGTGGAGGCCGAGATAATTCACCCCTCCACTTT.

The chain employs TRBV4-1 and TRBJ2-6; no reliable D call. This CDR3 has 17 amino acids. Germline V gene data show CDR1 as MGHRA and CDR2 as YSYEKL. Trimming left V 4 bases short and J 0 bases short, with 13 bases between. CDR3 residues: CASSPSFSGSGANVLTF. In DNA form, the CDR3 reads TGCGCCAGCAGCCCGTCCTTCAGTGGCTCTGGGGCCAACGTCCTGACTTTC.

There are a few counts of this clone. The chain's CDR3 is CASSSSGQGLYEQYF. The CDR3 nucleotides read TGTGCCAGCAGCTCCTCGGGACAGGGGCTCTACGAGCAGTACTTC. J is TRBJ2-7 and V is TRBV6-5, with 10 bases lining up with TRBD1. The CDR3 runs to 15 residues. Per the germline V gene, CDR1 is MNHEY and CDR2 is SVGAGI. J lost 3 bases, V lost 6 bases, and 8 bases had no gene match.

The chain is built from TRBV10-1 and TRBJ1-6; D not certain. V lost 4 bases and J 4 bases, leaving 14 bases between the germline ends. The CDR3 spans 16 residues. Germline assignment: CDR1 WNHNN and CDR2 SYGVQD (reference sequence). The CDR3 is CASSVGRGSYNSPLHF. DNA for the CDR3: TGCGCCAGCAGTGTTGGGCGGGGATCTTATAATTCACCCCTCCACTTT.

This chain uses TRBV6-5 with TRBJ1-4, with 12 bases lining up with TRBD1. After removal of 6 bases from V and 8 bases from J, the junction contained 4 bases not matched to a gene. CDR1 MNHEY and CDR2 SVGAGI come from the germline V gene. This CDR3 is built from 14 residues. The CDR3 loop reads CASRSGTGGEKLFF. In DNA, the CDR3 is TGTGCCAGCAGATCCGGGACAGGGGGCGAAAAACTGTTTTTT.

The rearrangement joins TRBV2 to TRBJ1-4, with TRBD1 as a possible D gene (6 bases). V lost 6 bases and J lost 1, with 12 bases in between. This CDR3 is 15 amino acids long. Germline V gene data show CDR1 as SNHLY and CDR2 as FYNNEI. The CDR3 sequence is CASRIQGITNEKLFF. The CDR3, as DNA: TGTGCCAGCAGGATACAGGGAATAACTAATGAAAAACTGTTTTTT.

This chain links TRBV3-1 (or the pseudogene TRBV3-2) with TRBJ1-6, with a tentative D call TRBD1 (6 bases). There are 15 residues in the CDR3. Trimming removed 2 bases at V and 10 bases at J, with 15 bases between. Per the germline V gene, CDR1 is LGHDT and CDR2 is YNNKEL (reference sequence). The CDR3 loop is CASSQLPGAGSPLHF. CDR3 DNA: TGTGCCAGCAGCCAACTCCCAGGGGCTGGCTCACCCCTCCACTTT.

This chain connects TRBV6-5 to TRBJ2-5, with TRBD2 matching over 9 bases. Germline values: CDR1 MNHEY, CDR2 SVGAGI. The J segment lost 6 bases and the V segment lost 7 bases, leaving 9 bases of the junction unmatched. The CDR3 contains 14 residues. CDR3: CASKSSGDIQTQYF. Written as DNA, the CDR3 is TGTGCCAGCAAGTCTAGCGGGGATATTCAGACCCAGTACTTC.

The chain employs TRBV12-3 or TRBV12-4 and TRBJ1-1; no definite D call. The V and J ends lost 6 bases and 0 bases respectively, with 8 bases between them. This CDR3 comprises 13 residues. CDR3 DNA: TGTGCCAGCAGGGCGGCTATGAACACTGAAGCTTTCTTT. Encoded protein: CASRAAMNTEAFF.

The gene calls are TRBV27 and TRBJ1-6; D is unresolved. Trimming left V 4 bases short and J 10 bases short, with 14 bases between. The CDR3 runs to 14 residues. Germline lookup yields CDR1 MNHEY and CDR2 SMNVEV (reference sequence). The CDR3 loop reads CASSSQVGGSPLHF. CDR3 sequence (DNA): TGTGCCAGCAGTTCCCAAGTAGGAGGGTCACCCCTCCACTTT.

The chain carries TRBV19 and TRBJ1-6; D not certain. The germline V gene encodes CDR1 LNHDA and CDR2 SQIVND (reference sequence). CDR3 size: 17 residues. V lost 6 bases and J 0 bases, leaving 15 bases between the germline ends. The CDR3 is CASSPNRSSSYNSPLHF. In DNA, the CDR3 is TGTGCCAGTAGCCCAAATCGTAGTAGCTCCTATAATTCACCCCTCCACTTT.

V gene TRBV10-3 combines with J gene TRBJ2-3; TRBD2 aligns across 9 bases. In germline, CDR1 is ENHRY, CDR2 SYGVKD. Unmatched junction bases numbered 7, after V lost 0 bases and J lost 3 bases. The CDR3 runs 17 residues. The CDR3 reads CAISESLRGGGTDTQYF. The CDR3 coding sequence is TGTGCCATCAGTGAGTCGTTGCGGGGGGGCGGGACAGATACGCAGTATTTT.